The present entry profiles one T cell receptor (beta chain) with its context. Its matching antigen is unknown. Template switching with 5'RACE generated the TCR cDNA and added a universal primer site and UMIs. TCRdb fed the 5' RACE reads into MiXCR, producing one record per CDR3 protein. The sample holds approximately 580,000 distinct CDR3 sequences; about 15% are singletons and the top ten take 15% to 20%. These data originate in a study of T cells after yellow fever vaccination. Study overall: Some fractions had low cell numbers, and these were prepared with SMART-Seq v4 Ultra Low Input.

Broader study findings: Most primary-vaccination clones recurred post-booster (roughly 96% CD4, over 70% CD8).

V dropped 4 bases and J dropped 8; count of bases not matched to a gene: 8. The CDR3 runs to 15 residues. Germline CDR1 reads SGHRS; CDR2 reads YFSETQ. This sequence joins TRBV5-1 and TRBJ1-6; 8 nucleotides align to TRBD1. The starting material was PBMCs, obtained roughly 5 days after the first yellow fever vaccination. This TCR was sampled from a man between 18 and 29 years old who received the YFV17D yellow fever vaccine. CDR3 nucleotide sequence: TGCGCCAGCAGCGTCGGACAGGGCCTTTATTCACCCCTCCACTTT. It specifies CASSVGQGLYSPLHF.